What follows are 26 T cell receptor beta chains derived from one specimen sequenced in a study of cytomegalovirus exposure and HLA in healthy donors. PCR primers comprised 60 Vbeta and 13 Jbeta primers. This table comes from immunoSEQ multiplex PCR, and its TCRdb copy is limited to in-frame clones, with some not included. The sample comprises over 150,000 clones, over 65% of which are singletons, and 4% to 4.5% rests with the top ten. Sequencing was done on a sample of PBMCs. The receptors shown here come from a woman aged 35 to 49 in good health and CMV-seronegative.

V and J are TRBV4-2 and TRBJ1-5, with TRBD1 matching 7 bases. Germline CDR1 is LGHNA and CDR2 is YNFKEQ. With V trimmed by 2 bases and J by 0 bases, 19 bases remained unmatched. The CDR3 runs 21 residues. This chain's CDR3 is CASSQYGISGTDSYSNQPQHF. The CDR3 nucleotides read TGTGCCAGCAGCCAATATGGGATTAGCGGGACAGACTCCTATAGCAATCAGCCCCAGCATTTT.

The J gene is TRBJ1-3, the V gene TRBV5-1; 8 bases align to TRBD1. Looked up from germline, CDR1 is SGHRS and CDR2 is YFSETQ. The CDR3 is 14 residues long. V was pared by 0 bases and J by 8 bases, with 4 bases of the junction left unmatched. This chain's CDR3 is CASSLGTGYHTIYF. The CDR3 DNA reads as TGCGCCAGCAGCTTGGGGACAGGGTACCACACCATATATTTT. Together with reference TRBV5-1 and TRBJ1-3, the CDR3 gives the full variable domain: KAGVTQTPRYLIKTRGQQVTLSCSPISGHRSVSWYQQTPGQGLQFLFEYFSETQRNKGNFPGRFSGRQFSNSRSEMNVSTLELGDSALYLCASSLGTGYHTIYFGEGSWLTVV.

Written as DNA, the CDR3 is TGTGCCAGCAGCTTGGGACGGGACAGGATCTATGGCTACACCTTC. This sequence encodes CASSLGRDRIYGYTF. This chain connects TRBV5-4 to TRBJ1-2, with 8 bases matching TRBD1. From germline, CDR1 is SGHNT and CDR2 YYREEE (reference sequence). The trim removed 0 bases at V and 4 bases at J, leaving 5 bases unmatched. The CDR3 has 15 residues. Variable domain in full (rest from reference TRBV5-4 and TRBJ1-2): ETGVTQSPTHLIKTRGQQVTLRCSSQSGHNTVSWYQQALGQGPQFIFQYYREEENGRGNFPPRFSGLQFPNYSSELNVNALELDDSALYLCASSLGRDRIYGYTFGSGTRLTVV.

The chain links TRBV10-1 to TRBJ2-3; 10 nucleotides match TRBD2. After removal of 6 bases from V and 6 bases from J, the junction contained 3 bases not matched to a gene. Germline loops: CDR1 WNHNN, CDR2 SYGVQD (reference sequence). The CDR3 covers 13 residues. This CDR3 is CASSASGSDTQYF. DNA of the CDR3: TGCGCCAGCAGCGCTAGCGGGAGTGATACGCAGTATTTT.

V is TRBV14 and J is TRBJ2-5; TRBD2 aligns across 13 bases. The CDR3 covers 17 residues. CDR1 is SGHDN, CDR2 FVKESK, per germline. V lost 0 bases, J lost 5 bases, and 6 bases stayed unmatched. DNA for the CDR3: TGTGCCAGCAGCCAAGATCCCGCGACTAGCGGGGGGGAGACCCAGTACTTC. As protein: CASSQDPATSGGETQYF.

The rearrangement uses TRBV10-3 and TRBJ1-2, with 7 nucleotides matching TRBD1. With V trimmed by 7 bases and J by 6 bases, 11 bases remained unmatched. There are 14 residues in the CDR3. The germline V gene encodes CDR1 ENHRY and CDR2 SYGVKD. CDR3 sequence reads: CAITGQEGPHGYTF. The CDR3 coding sequence is TGTGCCATCACAGGACAGGAGGGGCCTCATGGCTACACCTTC.

This clone was seen a handful of times. The chain employs TRBV28 and TRBJ2-1; D uncertain. This CDR3 spans 13 amino acids. Germline V CDR1 and CDR2: MDHEN, SYDVKM. V gave up 3 bases and J gave up 10 bases, with 13 bases separating them. The CDR3 here is CASSLGDLNEQFF. The CDR3 nucleotides are TGTGCCAGCAGTTTGGGCGACCTAAACGAGCAGTTCTTC.

The rearrangement links TRBV19 to TRBJ2-1; D possibly corresponds to TRBD2 (6 bases). The CDR3 sequence is 16 residues long. Germline-derived CDR1 and CDR2 are LNHDA and SQIVND (reference sequence). V was clipped by 4 bases and J by 0 bases, with 13 bases between them. The CDR3 coding sequence is TGTGCCAGTAGTAGTTGGGAGGTCCGCTCCTACAATGAGCAGTTCTTC. This sequence encodes CASSSWEVRSYNEQFF.

V gene TRBV5-8 combines with J gene TRBJ1-4; no clear D gene. This CDR3 region has 15 residues. CDR1 and CDR2 from the germline V gene are SGHTS and YDEGEE. Trimming took off 1 base at V and 3 bases at J, with 10 bases between the two ends. CDR3 in amino acids: CASSLRTVPNEKLFF. In nucleotides, the CDR3 is TGTGCCAGCAGCTTGCGTACAGTGCCTAATGAAAAACTGTTTTTT.

The CDR3 loop reads CASSEQTNEKLFF. The CDR3 bases are TGCGCCAGCAGCGAGCAAACTAATGAAAAACTGTTTTTT. This sequence joins TRBV5-1 and TRBJ1-4; no definite D call. Germline-derived CDR1 and CDR2 are SGHRS and YFSETQ. The V and J ends lost 4 bases and 1 base respectively, with 5 bases between them. The CDR3 runs to 13 residues.

The chain employs TRBV5-4 and TRBJ2-1; D gene ambiguous. CDR1 and CDR2 (germline): SGHNT, YYREEE (reference sequence). Between the trimmed V and J ends, which lost 0 bases and 1 base, there was a span of 11 bases. This CDR3 comprises 16 residues. CDR3 nucleotide sequence: TGTGCCAGCAGCTTGGTTTCGGGTATTTCCTACAATGAGCAGTTCTTC. Translated: CASSLVSGISYNEQFF.

This clone has only a few counts. The V gene is TRBV27, the J gene TRBJ2-5; 10 bases agree with TRBD2. Germline V gives CDR1 MNHEY, CDR2 SMNVEV (reference sequence). The CDR3 is 14 amino acids. V lost 6 bases, J lost 9 bases, and 10 bases stayed unmatched. Here the CDR3 DNA reads TGTGCCAGCAGCCGCAAGCGGGAGGGGTGGGCCCAGTACTTC. It encodes CASSRKREGWAQYF.

The sample holds one count of this clone. The J gene is TRBJ1-2, the V gene TRBV5-8, with a weak D call TRBD1 (5 bases). In germline, CDR1 is SGHTS, CDR2 YDEGEE. This CDR3 region has 13 residues. With 3 bases removed from V and 6 bases from J, the gap between germline ends came to 12 bases. The CDR3 loop reads CASSSGQGHGYTF. The CDR3 nucleotides are TGTGCCAGCAGCTCCGGCCAGGGCCATGGCTACACCTTC.

V and J are TRBV7-2 and TRBJ2-3; D possibly corresponds to TRBD2 (5 bases). V dropped 2 bases and J dropped 5 bases, with 14 bases sitting between them. CDR3 size: 15 residues. From germline, CDR1 is SGHTA and CDR2 FQGNSA. CDR3 sequence: CASSLNGRTGDTQYF. The CDR3 DNA reads as TGTGCCAGCAGCTTAAACGGCAGGACTGGAGATACGCAGTATTTT.

This clone was counted a few times. The chain couples TRBV29-1 to TRBJ1-2; 7 bases agree with TRBD1. This CDR3 has 13 amino acids. Germline V gene data show CDR1 as SQVTM and CDR2 as ANQGSEA. V lost 7 bases, J lost 8 bases, and 13 bases stayed unmatched. The CDR3: CSAEEGALQGYTF. The CDR3 bases are TGCAGCGCCGAGGAGGGGGCGCTGCAGGGCTACACCTTC.

V usage is TRBV5-4 and J usage is TRBJ1-2; 9 nucleotides align to TRBD1. The J segment lost 3 bases and the V segment lost 2 bases, leaving 11 bases of the junction unmatched. Germline V CDR1 and CDR2: SGHNT, YYREEE (reference sequence). The CDR3 covers 17 residues. CDR3 protein: CASSFKSGTGFDYGYTF. The CDR3 coding sequence is TGTGCCAGCAGCTTCAAATCCGGGACAGGGTTTGACTATGGCTACACCTTC.

The rearrangement links TRBV5-5 to TRBJ2-2; 7 bases are shared with TRBD1. Germline lookup yields CDR1 SGHKS and CDR2 YYEKEE (reference sequence). The CDR3 runs to 15 residues. Unmatched junction bases numbered 6, after V lost 2 bases and J lost 5 bases. The CDR3 region is CASSFSQGVTGELFF. As DNA, the CDR3 is TGTGCCAGCAGCTTTTCCCAGGGGGTGACCGGGGAGCTGTTTTTT.

This clone was counted only a few times. This rearrangement joins TRBV6-5 to TRBJ1-1, with TRBD1 matching 8 bases. CDR1 and CDR2 from the germline V gene are MNHEY and SVGAGI. J lost 7 bases, V lost 2 bases, and 9 bases had no gene match. The CDR3 is 15 residues long. The CDR3 region is CASSYLGDRGYEAFF. Here the CDR3 DNA reads TGTGCCAGCAGTTACCTTGGAGACAGGGGCTATGAAGCTTTCTTT.

The rearrangement joins TRBV11-2 to TRBJ2-2, with D perhaps TRBD2 (5 bases). Germline V gene lookup returns CDR1 SGHAT and CDR2 FQNNGV. CDR3 length: 16 residues. Trimming stripped 1 base from V and 8 bases from J, with 17 bases between. CDR3 in amino acids: CASSLGFAGTEGELFF. The CDR3 DNA follows: TGTGCCAGCAGCTTAGGGTTTGCGGGTACTGAAGGGGAGCTGTTTTTT. Looking up the rest from reference TRBV11-2 and TRBJ2-2 gives the full variable domain: EAGVAQSPRYKIIEKRQSVAFWCNPISGHATLYWYQQILGQGPKLLIQFQNNGVVDDSQLPKDRFSAERLKGVDSTLKIQPAKLEDSAVYLCASSLGFAGTEGELFFGEGSRLTVL.

The J gene is TRBJ1-4, the V gene TRBV6-6; possibly TRBD1 for D (5 bases). The CDR3 is made up of 15 amino acids. Per the germline V gene, CDR1 is MNHNY and CDR2 is SVGAGI (reference sequence). V lost 10 bases and J 3 bases, leaving 18 bases between the germline ends. This chain's CDR3 is CATSSRGQANEKLFF. CDR3 in DNA: TGTGCCACCTCTTCTAGGGGCCAGGCTAATGAAAAACTGTTTTTT.

This clone was seen a handful of times. The chain employs TRBV6-4 and TRBJ2-5, with TRBD2 matching 7 bases. This CDR3 contains 15 residues. V trimming: 6 bases; J trimming: 4 bases; junction bases outside the gene matches: 11. In germline, CDR1 is MRHNA, CDR2 SNTAGT. The CDR3 reads CASSENPSGLETQYF. DNA for the CDR3: TGTGCCAGCAGCGAAAACCCTAGCGGCCTAGAGACCCAGTACTTC.

The chain is built from TRBV27 and TRBJ1-5; possible D gene TRBD1, 5 bases. Germline assignment: CDR1 MNHEY and CDR2 SMNVEV (reference sequence). CDR3 length: 14 residues. Trimming took 6 bases from V and 3 from J, leaving 12 bases between them. DNA of the CDR3: TGTGCCAGCAGCTCGGGACTCCTCAATCAGCCCCAGCATTTT. Protein: CASSSGLLNQPQHF.

The chain has TRBV5-4 and TRBJ2-5; TRBD2 matches at 8 bases. The junction had 11 bases not matched to a gene; V was cut back by 5 bases and J by 2 bases. The germline gives CDR1 SGHNT, CDR2 YYREEE (reference sequence). The CDR3 runs 16 residues. The CDR3 DNA reads TGTGCCAGCAGTCCCGGGCGGGGGGCGTTGCAAGAGACCCAGTACTTC. Protein: CASSPGRGALQETQYF.

This clone has just one count. The chain combines TRBV10-1 with TRBJ2-5; the match to TRBD2 covers 8 bases. Germline loops: CDR1 WNHNN, CDR2 SYGVQD (reference sequence). The length of the CDR3 is 14 residues. Trimming at V came to 4 bases and at J to 4 bases, leaving 5 bases not matched to a gene. The CDR3 coding sequence is TGCGCCAGCAGTGGTGTTAGCGGGATAGAGACCCAGTACTTC. Encoded protein: CASSGVSGIETQYF.

This clone came up once. In nucleotides, the CDR3 is TGTGCCAGCAGCCAAGAACGGGGGAACTATGGCTACACCTTC. Translation: CASSQERGNYGYTF. The rearrangement links TRBV4-2 to TRBJ1-2; tentatively, D is TRBD1 (5 bases). V was trimmed by 0 bases and J by 2 bases, leaving 7 bases between them. Germline V CDR1 and CDR2: LGHNA, YNFKEQ. This CDR3 is built from 14 residues.

This chain links TRBV6-1 with TRBJ2-1; TRBD2 aligns across 12 bases. V shed 4 bases and J 8 bases; nucleotides not matched to a gene: 21. The CDR3 has 20 residues. The germline V gene has CDR1 MNHNS and CDR2 SASEGT. The CDR3 region has the DNA TGTGCCAGCAGTGTCTATAGTGTAGGACTAGCGGGATCTTTAGGGGATGAGCAGTTCTTC. Its translation: CASSVYSVGLAGSLGDEQFF.